A single sample gave rise to the 14 T cell receptor beta chains below, sequenced in a study of Ad26.COV2.S vaccination and SARS-CoV-2 variants. Clones were read by immunoSEQ multiplex PCR, and TCRdb kept only the in-frame ones, dropping some. This sample has roughly 240,000 clones, with 85% to 90% found just once. Specified treatment: 15 to 20 received Ad26.COV2.S at low or high dose, single or two shots; about five received placebo; per-sample allocation not given. Day 63 after the first injection of vaccine or placebo was the sampling time. Sequences were derived from peripheral blood, sampled in a trial of Ad26.COV2.S vaccine versus placebo. Receptor source: a person aged 18-60 years who received the Ad26.COV2.S COVID-19 vaccine or a placebo.

The V call is TRBV7-8, the J call TRBJ2-6, with D possibly being TRBD1 or TRBD2 (5 bases each). CDR1 is SGHVS and CDR2 is FQNEAQ in the germline V gene. V shed 4 bases and J shed 1 base, with 14 bases lying between them. This CDR3 spans 17 amino acids. For the CDR3, the DNA is TGTGCCAGCAGCTCTTTAGGCTGGGGGTCTGGGGCCAACGTCCTGACTTTC. Translated: CASSSLGWGSGANVLTF.

The chain employs TRBV2 and TRBJ1-2; 8 bases are a match to TRBD1. This CDR3 is 16 amino acids long. V shed 1 base, J shed 7 bases, and the junction held 11 bases outside the gene matches. Germline CDR1 is SNHLY and CDR2 is FYNNEI. As DNA, the CDR3 is TGTGCCAGCAGTGAAGGGGTGGCAGGGGGCTACAGTGGCTACACCTTC. Its protein product is CASSEGVAGGYSGYTF.

This clone was found once. The J gene is TRBJ2-1, the V gene TRBV6-2 or TRBV6-3, with 7 bases aligning to TRBD1. The CDR3 totals 13 residues. J was trimmed by 15 bases and V by 4 bases; bases with no gene match: 12. The germline CDR1 and CDR2 sequences are MNHEY and SVGEGT. The CDR3 nucleotides are TGTGCCAGCAGTTTAATAGGGGGCTGGGAGTGGTTCTTC. Translating it yields CASSLIGGWEWFF.

The chain recombines TRBV6-6 with TRBJ1-2; D is undetermined. Germline V gives CDR1 MNHNY, CDR2 SVGAGI (reference sequence). V was pared by 7 bases and J by 8 bases, with 17 bases between. This CDR3 comprises 13 residues. This CDR3 is CASTFDGLGGYTF. CDR3 nucleotides: TGTGCCAGCACCTTTGATGGGTTGGGGGGCTACACCTTC.

The genes are TRBV12-5 and TRBJ2-3; no clear D. The V end was cut by 4 bases, the J end by 7 bases, with 9 bases between. CDR1 LGHNT and CDR2 FRNRAP come from the germline V gene. This CDR3 has 12 amino acids. CDR3 DNA: TGTGCTAGTGGTTATGAGTCGCATACGCAGTATTTT. Translated: CASGYESHTQYF.

This chain connects TRBV24-1 to TRBJ2-1; D not certain. The CDR3 runs to 11 residues. Germline loops: CDR1 KGHDR, CDR2 SFDVKD. Trimming removed 3 bases at V and 12 bases at J, with 8 bases between. The CDR3 DNA follows: TGTGCCACCAGTGATGGATTTTGGCAGTTCTTC. The encoded protein is CATSDGFWQFF.

The chain joins TRBV6-4 to TRBJ2-1, with 8 bases that match TRBD2. CDR3 length: 12 amino acids. Germline V gene sequence: CDR1 MRHNA, CDR2 SNTAGT. The V segment lost 10 bases and the J segment 9 bases; nucleotides outside the gene matches: 8. CDR3 nucleotide sequence: TGTGCCACCCAAGGACTAGCAAGTGAGCAGTTCTTC. Its translation: CATQGLASEQFF.

The chain has TRBV27 and TRBJ2-1; possible D gene TRBD2, 6 bases. Germline loops: CDR1 MNHEY, CDR2 SMNVEV (reference sequence). V lost 4 bases and J lost 0, with 22 bases in between. This CDR3 has 19 residues. The CDR3 loop is CASSSRLALTSSSYNEQFF. The CDR3, as DNA: TGTGCCAGCAGTTCGCGCCTAGCGCTTACTTCTAGCTCCTACAATGAGCAGTTCTTC.

The chain couples TRBV3-1 (or the pseudogene TRBV3-2) to TRBJ2-5; TRBD2 matches 9 bases. J lost 5 bases, V lost 4 bases, and 14 bases had no gene match. The CDR3 is made up of 17 amino acids. The V gene's germline CDR1 is LGHDT and CDR2 YNNKEL (reference sequence). This CDR3 reads CASSPLTVAGDGETQYF. DNA of the CDR3: TGTGCCAGCAGCCCCTTGACTGTAGCGGGAGACGGGGAGACCCAGTACTTC.

This clone occurred a few times. The chain couples TRBV6-5 to TRBJ2-1; no reliable D call. CDR3 length: 15 amino acids. Germline V lookup: CDR1 MNHEY, CDR2 SVGAGI. Trimming pared 0 bases from V and 0 bases from J, leaving 6 bases between. Here the CDR3 DNA reads TGTGCCAGCAGTTACTCCGTGAGCTCCTACAATGAGCAGTTCTTC. It yields the protein CASSYSVSSYNEQFF.

This chain joins TRBV5-1 and TRBJ2-3; 9 positions agree with TRBD1. The CDR3 runs 14 residues. Germline trimming cut 4 bases from V and 4 bases from J; bases unmatched to any gene: 4. CDR1 and CDR2 (germline): SGHRS, YFSETQ. The CDR3 region is CASSPQGAADTQYF. Written as DNA, the CDR3 is TGCGCCAGCAGCCCACAGGGGGCAGCAGATACGCAGTATTTT.

Here the CDR3 DNA reads TGTGCCAGCAGTCCCCGGGGAGCCTACGAGCAGTACTTC. Translated: CASSPRGAYEQYF. V and J are TRBV6-2 or TRBV6-3 and TRBJ2-7; a weak D match, TRBD2 (5 bases). This CDR3 has 13 residues. Germline V CDR1 and CDR2: MNHEY, SVGEGT. Trimming shortened V by 5 bases and J by 2 bases, and 10 bases separated the two germline ends.

J is TRBJ2-7 and V is TRBV29-1, with D tentatively TRBD1 (7 bases). CDR1 and CDR2 from the germline V gene are SQVTM and ANQGSEA. The CDR3 is made up of 14 amino acids. V was trimmed by 3 bases and J by 4 bases, leaving 16 bases between them. CDR3 sequence: CSVDTGRGRYEQYF. The CDR3 DNA reads TGCAGCGTTGATACGGGCAGGGGGAGGTACGAGCAGTACTTC.

V usage is TRBV7-2 and J usage is TRBJ1-1; D is ambiguous. CDR1 is SGHTA and CDR2 is FQGNSA in the germline V gene. The CDR3 totals 14 residues. V was shortened by 3 bases and J by 1 base, with 9 bases between the two germline ends. CDR3 in DNA: TGTGCCAGCAGCTTTAATACACGGAACACTGAAGCTTTCTTT. Translated: CASSFNTRNTEAFF.